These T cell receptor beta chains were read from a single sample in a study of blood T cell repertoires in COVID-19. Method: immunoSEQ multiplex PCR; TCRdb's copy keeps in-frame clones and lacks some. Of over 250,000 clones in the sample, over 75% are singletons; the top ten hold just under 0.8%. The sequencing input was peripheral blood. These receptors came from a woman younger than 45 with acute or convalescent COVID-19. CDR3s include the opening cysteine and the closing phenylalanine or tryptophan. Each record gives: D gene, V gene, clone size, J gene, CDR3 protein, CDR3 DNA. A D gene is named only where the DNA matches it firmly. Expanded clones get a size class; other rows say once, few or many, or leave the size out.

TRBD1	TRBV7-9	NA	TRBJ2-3	CASSLEVTGGTDTQYF	TGTGCCAGCAGCTTAGAGGTGACAGGGGGGACAGATACGCAGTATTTT
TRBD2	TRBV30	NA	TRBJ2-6	CAWSVYGLAGGSGANVLTF	TGTGCCTGGAGTGTCTACGGCCTAGCGGGAGGCTCTGGGGCCAACGTCCTGACTTTC
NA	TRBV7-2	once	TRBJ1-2	CASSLVGSIRGYTF	TGTGCCAGCAGCTTAGTCGGGAGCATACGGGGCTACACCTTC
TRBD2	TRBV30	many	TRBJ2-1	CAWGLADYNEQFF	TGTGCCTGGGGACTAGCGGACTACAATGAGCAGTTCTTC
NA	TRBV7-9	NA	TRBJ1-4	CASSQSGPNEKLFF	TGTGCCAGCAGTCAATCAGGCCCTAATGAAAAACTGTTTTTT
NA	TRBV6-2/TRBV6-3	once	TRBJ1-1	CASSYSNGLGGMNTEAFF	TGTGCCAGCAGTTACTCGAACGGCCTCGGGGGGATGAACACTGAAGCTTTCTTT
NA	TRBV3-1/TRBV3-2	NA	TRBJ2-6	CASSHRRPSGANVLTF	TGTGCCAGCAGCCATCGGCGGCCCTCTGGGGCCAACGTCCTGACTTTC
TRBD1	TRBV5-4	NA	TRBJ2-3	CASRARDSYTDTQYF	TGTGCCAGCAGGGCCCGGGACAGTTACACAGATACGCAGTATTTT
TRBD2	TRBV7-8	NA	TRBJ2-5	CASSRGLAGGGETQYF	TGTGCCAGCAGCCGTGGACTAGCGGGAGGTGGAGAGACCCAGTACTTC
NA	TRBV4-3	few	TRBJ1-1	CASSQDGGMNTEAFF	TGCGCCAGCAGCCAAGATGGCGGAATGAACACTGAAGCTTTCTTT
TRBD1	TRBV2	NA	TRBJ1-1	CASSQQGRTEAFF	TGTGCCAGCAGCCAACAGGGGAGGACTGAAGCTTTCTTT
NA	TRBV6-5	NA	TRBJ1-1	CASSYSGAMAEAFF	TGTGCCAGCAGTTACTCTGGGGCGATGGCTGAAGCTTTCTTT
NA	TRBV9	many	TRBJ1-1	CASSPLTSFFEAFF	TGTGCCAGCAGCCCCCTGACAAGCTTTTTTGAAGCTTTCTTT
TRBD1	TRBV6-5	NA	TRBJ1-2	CASRGVGTADGYTF	TGTGCCAGCAGGGGGGTCGGGACAGCGGATGGCTACACCTTC
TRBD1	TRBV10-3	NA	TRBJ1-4	CATWDSRENEKLFF	TGTGCCACATGGGACAGCCGCGAGAATGAAAAACTGTTTTTT
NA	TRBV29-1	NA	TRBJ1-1	CSVESRVNTEAFF	TGCAGCGTTGAAAGCAGGGTGAACACTGAAGCTTTCTTT
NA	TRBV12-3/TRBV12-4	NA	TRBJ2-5	CASRPRESETQYF	TGTGCCAGCAGACCACGGGAGTCTGAGACCCAGTACTTC
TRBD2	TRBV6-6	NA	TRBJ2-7	CASSSPGLASYEQYF	TGTGCCAGCAGTTCACCGGGACTAGCTTCCTACGAGCAGTACTTC
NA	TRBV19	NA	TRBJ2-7	CASSIASANTPYEQYF	TGTGCCAGTAGTATAGCAAGCGCGAATACCCCATACGAGCAGTACTTC
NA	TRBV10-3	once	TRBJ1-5	CAISESAGAGQPQHF	TGTGCCATCAGTGAGTCGGCCGGCGCGGGGCAGCCCCAGCATTTT
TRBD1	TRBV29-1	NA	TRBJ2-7	CSVIRTGTEQYF	TGCAGCGTTATCAGGACAGGGACCGAGCAGTACTTC
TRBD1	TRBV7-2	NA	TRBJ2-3	CASSHRGLVVDTQYF	TGTGCCAGCAGCCACAGGGGGCTTGTGGTAGATACGCAGTATTTT
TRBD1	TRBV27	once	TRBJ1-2	CASSFGQGLWGYTF	TGTGCCAGCAGTTTTGGACAGGGTTTGTGGGGCTACACCTTC
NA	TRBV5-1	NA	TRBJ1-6	CASSLQGPGRDSPLHF	TGCGCCAGCAGCTTGCAGGGCCCAGGGAGGGATTCACCCCTCCACTTT
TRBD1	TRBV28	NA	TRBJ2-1	CASSSFRQGPYNEQFF	TGTGCCAGCAGTAGTTTCAGACAGGGTCCCTACAATGAGCAGTTCTTC
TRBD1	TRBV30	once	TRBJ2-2	CAWSARDREVRELFF	TGTGCCTGGAGTGCCCGGGACAGGGAGGTTCGGGAGCTGTTTTTT
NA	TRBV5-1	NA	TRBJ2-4	CASSFPVTGENHIQYF	TGCGCCAGCAGCTTTCCTGTGACGGGAGAGAATCACATTCAGTACTTC
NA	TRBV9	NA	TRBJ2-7	CASSADTDSYEQYF	TGTGCCAGCAGCGCTGACACTGACTCCTACGAGCAGTACTTC
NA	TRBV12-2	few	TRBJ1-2	CASRFKRDGYTF	TGTGCAAGTCGCTTCAAGCGGGATGGCTACACCTTC